What follows is one T cell receptor (beta chain) and its context. Its antigen is undetermined. This entry is derived from a study of PD-L1 blockade in urothelial cancer. Assay: immunoSEQ multiplex PCR; the TCRdb copy retains only in-frame clones and omits some. The sample shows over 45,000 clones, about 86% of them seen only once. Described time point: pretreatment peripheral blood. Study-wide results and caveats: Where pretreatment blood TCR clonality fell below the median, better survival was predicted.

V shed 2 bases, J shed 3 bases, and the junction held 7 bases outside the gene matches. The CDR3 extends over 18 amino acids. Germline V gene data show CDR1 as MGHRA and CDR2 as YSYEKL. The chain carries TRBV4-1 and TRBJ2-3, with 14 nucleotides matching TRBD2. The origin of this receptor is a man aged 55 to 69 with urothelial cancer. The material sequenced was PBMCs, taken around atezolizumab (anti-PD-L1) treatment. The CDR3 sequence: CASSQPLGLAGDTDTQYF. CDR3 nucleotides: TGCGCCAGCAGCCAACCACTGGGACTAGCGGGAGATACAGATACGCAGTATTTT.